The 27 T cell receptor beta chains below come from one sample, sequenced in a study of blood T cell repertoires in COVID-19. Measured with immunoSEQ multiplex PCR; TCRdb has only the in-frame clones, and not every one. The data contain approximately 170,000 clones, 65% to 85% of them singletons. Sequencing was carried out using peripheral blood. The receptor set was obtained from a woman in her seventies who had recovered from COVID-19.

The chain combines TRBV28 with TRBJ1-2, with a weak D call TRBD1 (5 bases). This CDR3 has 15 residues. Germline CDR1 and CDR2: MDHEN and SYDVKM. V gave up 5 bases and J gave up 2 bases, with 15 bases separating them. CDR3 loop: CASSAPWGGNYGYTF. In nucleotides, the CDR3 is TGTGCCAGCAGTGCCCCGTGGGGGGGGAACTATGGCTACACCTTC.

This sequence joins TRBV7-9 and TRBJ1-1, with a tentative D call TRBD1 (5 bases). CDR1 is SEHNR and CDR2 is FQNEAQ in the germline V gene (reference sequence). Deletions cut 3 bases from V and 0 bases from J, with 14 bases between. The CDR3 has 16 residues. CDR3 region: CASSFPGGRMNTEAFF. Here the CDR3 DNA reads TGTGCCAGCAGCTTCCCCGGGGGGAGAATGAACACTGAAGCTTTCTTT.

The chain carries TRBV18 and TRBJ1-1, with D possibly matching TRBD1 (5 bases). CDR1 is KGHSH, CDR2 LQKENI, per germline. This CDR3 spans 14 amino acids. V shed 2 bases and J shed 4 bases, with 11 bases lying between them. The CDR3 region has the DNA TGTGCCAGCTCACCAAGGGGCCGGAGCACTGAAGCTTTCTTT. This encodes CASSPRGRSTEAFF. The full variable domain, its missing parts supplied by reference TRBV18 and TRBJ1-1, is NAGVMQNPRHLVRRRGQEARLRCSPMKGHSHVYWYRQLPEEGLKFMVYLQKENIIDESGMPKERFSAEFPKEGPSILRIQQVVRGDSAAYFCASSPRGRSTEAFFGQGTRLTVV.

The rearrangement uses TRBV10-3 and TRBJ2-3; 12 bases are a match to TRBD2. This CDR3 region has 17 residues. Germline values: CDR1 ENHRY, CDR2 SYGVKD. The trim removed 4 bases at V and 0 bases at J, leaving 5 bases unmatched. CDR3: CAISGGLAGPSTDTQYF. DNA for the CDR3: TGTGCCATCAGTGGGGGACTAGCGGGCCCAAGCACAGATACGCAGTATTTT.

The sample holds one count of this clone. The gene calls are TRBV2 and TRBJ1-1; 8 nucleotides line up with TRBD1. Germline assignment: CDR1 SNHLY and CDR2 FYNNEI. This CDR3 is built from 13 residues. The junction had 2 bases not matched to a gene; V was cut back by 7 bases and J by 1 base. CDR3 DNA: TGTGCCAGCACCGGACAGGGGAACACTGAAGCTTTCTTT. It translates to CASTGQGNTEAFF.

The gene calls are TRBV3-1 (or the pseudogene TRBV3-2) and TRBJ1-1, with D hard to call. Germline CDR1 and CDR2: LGHDT and YNNKEL (reference sequence). Trimming stripped 1 base from V and 0 bases from J, with 3 bases between. The CDR3 has 13 residues. CDR3: CASSQVLNTEAFF. CDR3 DNA: TGTGCCAGCAGCCAAGTATTGAACACTGAAGCTTTCTTT.

This chain joins TRBV2 and TRBJ1-1; TRBD1 is a possible D gene (5 bases). This CDR3 contains 13 residues. Germline CDR1 SNHLY, CDR2 FYNNEI. V gave up 4 bases and J gave up 2 bases, with 8 bases separating them. The CDR3 protein is CASSAGLNTEAFF. In DNA form, the CDR3 reads TGTGCCAGCAGTGCAGGGCTCAACACTGAAGCTTTCTTT.

The chain has TRBV19 and TRBJ2-2; 11 bases line up with TRBD2. V dropped 7 bases and J dropped 7; count of bases not matched to a gene: 14. The germline V gene encodes CDR1 LNHDA and CDR2 SQIVND (reference sequence). The CDR3 runs to 17 residues. The CDR3 DNA follows: TGTGCCAGTACCCCCCCTAGCGGGAGGTCTCTTGGCGGGGAGCTGTTTTTT. It translates to CASTPPSGRSLGGELFF. Together with reference TRBV19 and TRBJ2-2, the CDR3 gives the full variable domain: DGGITQSPKYLFRKEGQNVTLSCEQNLNHDAMYWYRQDPGQGLRLIYYSQIVNDFQKGDIAEGYSVSREKKESFPLTVTSAQKNPTAFYLCASTPPSGRSLGGELFFGEGSRLTVL.

V usage is TRBV7-2 and J usage is TRBJ1-2; D possibly corresponds to TRBD1 (6 bases). V was cut by 5 bases and J by 6 bases, with 19 bases left in between. The CDR3 is 15 residues long. Germline V gives CDR1 SGHTA, CDR2 FQGNSA. CDR3 protein: CASSPFLGGADGYTF. CDR3 nucleotide sequence: TGTGCCAGCAGCCCCTTCCTGGGGGGGGCGGATGGCTACACCTTC.

This chain connects TRBV21-1 to TRBJ1-4; TRBD1 is taken as the D call from the table, unchecked against the DNA. TRBV21-1 is termed a pseudogene. The CDR3 loop spans 18 amino acids. The CDR3 DNA reads as TGTGCCAGCAGCAGACCGGGGGGACAGGGCGCAACTAATGAAAAACTGTTTTTT. It is translated as CASSRPGGQGATNEKLFF.

The chain links TRBV5-1 to TRBJ1-3; D is unresolved. This CDR3 has 16 residues. Germline CDR1 reads SGHRS; CDR2 reads YFSETQ. The V and J ends lost 0 bases and 0 bases respectively, with 10 bases between them. The CDR3 nucleotides are TGCGCCAGCAGCTTGGGACAAACGAACTCTGGAAACACCATATATTTT. This translates into CASSLGQTNSGNTIYF.

The chain links TRBV15 to TRBJ1-6, with D unresolved. Trimming took 4 bases from V and 10 from J, leaving 11 bases between them. This CDR3 comprises 13 residues. The germline CDR1 and CDR2 sequences are LNHNV and YYDKDF (reference sequence). CDR3 DNA sequence: TGTGCCACCAGCACCCGCGATCCCTCACCCCTCCACTTT. Translation gives CATSTRDPSPLHF.

V usage is TRBV6-5 and J usage is TRBJ2-7; a weak D match, TRBD2 (7 bases). CDR1 and CDR2 (germline): MNHEY, SVGAGI. V lost 7 bases and J 6 bases, leaving 16 bases between the germline ends. The CDR3 length is 13 residues. The CDR3 is CASKQEGGSEQYF. The CDR3, as DNA: TGTGCCAGCAAACAGGAGGGGGGGAGCGAGCAGTACTTC.

In DNA form, the CDR3 reads TGTGCCAGCAGCCCCACACAGGGGCCCACAGATACGCAGTATTTT. Protein: CASSPTQGPTDTQYF. The rearrangement joins TRBV13 to TRBJ2-3; the match to TRBD1 covers 7 bases. CDR1 and CDR2 (germline): PRHDT, FYEKMQ (reference sequence). This CDR3 region has 15 residues. The J segment lost 2 bases and the V segment lost 5 bases, leaving 7 bases of the junction unmatched.

The table lists this clone with a few counts. V usage is TRBV18 and J usage is TRBJ1-2; TRBD1 aligns across 11 bases. Germline loops: CDR1 KGHSH, CDR2 LQKENI. The CDR3 contains 16 residues. Trimming at V came to 3 bases and at J to 1 base, leaving 4 bases not matched to a gene. The CDR3: CASSPRTGGNNYGYTF. The DNA for the CDR3 is TGTGCCAGCTCACCGAGGACAGGGGGCAATAACTATGGCTACACCTTC.

To note about this clone: This CDR3 is also generated by other DNA sequences in the sample. The genes are TRBV30 and TRBJ1-6, with unresolved D. V shed 5 bases and J shed 6 bases, with 14 bases lying between them. Germline V gene lookup returns CDR1 GTSNPN and CDR2 SVGIG (reference sequence). CDR3 length: 14 residues. The CDR3 nucleotides are TGTGCCTGGTCCCCCGGGGTGGGTAATTCACCCCTCCACTTT. It specifies CAWSPGVGNSPLHF. The whole variable domain, filled in from reference TRBV30 and TRBJ1-6, reads SQTIHQWPATLVQPVGSPLSLECTVEGTSNPNLYWYRQAAGRGLQLLFYSVGIGQISSEVPQNLSASRPQDRQFILSSKKLLLSDSGFYLCAWSPGVGNSPLHFGNGTRLTVT.

This clone was detected only a few times. The V gene is TRBV30, the J gene TRBJ1-4, with 8 bases matching TRBD1. Unmatched junction bases numbered 10, after V lost 5 bases and J lost 8 bases. The CDR3 totals 14 residues. Germline V CDR1 and CDR2: GTSNPN, SVGIG (reference sequence). The CDR3 DNA is TGTGCCTGGGGGCCCCAGGGGGCGAGGGAAAAACTGTTTTTT. Its translation: CAWGPQGAREKLFF. Using reference TRBV30 and TRBJ1-4 for the parts outside the CDR3, the full variable domain is SQTIHQWPATLVQPVGSPLSLECTVEGTSNPNLYWYRQAAGRGLQLLFYSVGIGQISSEVPQNLSASRPQDRQFILSSKKLLLSDSGFYLCAWGPQGAREKLFFGSGTQLSVL.

J is TRBJ2-2 and V is TRBV10-2; TRBD2 is a possible D gene (6 bases). V lost 0 bases, J lost 3 bases, and 11 bases lay in between. CDR1 and CDR2 from the germline V gene are WSHSY and SAAADI. The CDR3 is 16 residues long. The CDR3 nucleotides read TGCGCCAGCAGTGAGTCCCGAGCGGGCTACACCGGGGAGCTGTTTTTT. Protein: CASSESRAGYTGELFF.

This chain connects TRBV7-3 to TRBJ2-5, with D tentatively TRBD2 (5 bases). The V end was cut by 5 bases, the J end by 5 bases, with 12 bases between. CDR1 SGHTA and CDR2 FQGTGA come from the germline V gene. The CDR3 consists of 13 residues. The CDR3, as DNA: TGTGCCAGCAGCCCCCTCTCGGGGGAGACCCAGTACTTC. It specifies CASSPLSGETQYF. Full variable domain (missing parts from reference TRBV7-3 and TRBJ2-5): GAGVSQTPSNKVTEKGKYVELRCDPISGHTALYWYRQSLGQGPEFLIYFQGTGAADDSGLPNDRFFAVRPEGSVSTLKIQRTERGDSAVYLCASSPLSGETQYFGPGTRLLVL.

This chain uses TRBV2 with TRBJ2-7; 9 bases align to TRBD1. The CDR3 covers 14 residues. CDR1 SNHLY and CDR2 FYNNEI come from the germline V gene. J gave up 2 bases and V 6 bases, and 5 bases lay outside the gene matches. The CDR3 spells CASSQTGGTYEQYF. The CDR3 DNA reads as TGTGCCAGCAGCCAGACAGGGGGTACCTACGAGCAGTACTTC.

The rearrangement links TRBV6-4 to TRBJ2-3; no firm D call. V shed 3 bases and J shed 3 bases, with 4 bases lying between them. The CDR3 loop spans 12 amino acids. CDR1 and CDR2 (germline): MRHNA, SNTAGT. For the CDR3, the DNA is TGTGCCAGCAGTGATCAGACAGATACGCAGTATTTT. It encodes CASSDQTDTQYF.

This clone was detected only once. The chain links TRBV9 to TRBJ1-2; 10 bases agree with TRBD1. Looked up from germline, CDR1 is SGDLS and CDR2 is YYNGEE. Trimming took 4 bases from V and 5 from J; bases not matched to a gene: 5. The CDR3 totals 14 residues. CDR3 amino acids: CASSQGGQGYGYTF. The CDR3 coding sequence is TGTGCCAGCAGCCAAGGGGGACAGGGGTATGGCTACACCTTC.

This chain joins TRBV5-1 and TRBJ1-1, with no clear D. The germline CDR1 and CDR2 sequences are SGHRS and YFSETQ. Trimming removed 7 bases at V and 4 bases at J, with 14 bases between. This CDR3 contains 13 residues. Here the CDR3 reads CASSGVPPTEAFF. The CDR3 region has the DNA TGCGCCAGCTCGGGTGTACCGCCCACTGAAGCTTTCTTT.

This chain's CDR3 is CASTTGLALTGELFF. The CDR3 DNA is TGTGCCAGCACCACGGGACTAGCGCTCACCGGGGAGCTGTTTTTT. This chain uses TRBV2 with TRBJ2-2; 10 bases line up with TRBD2. The CDR3 contains 15 residues. The ends lost 7 bases at V and 4 bases at J; junction bases unmatched: 6. Germline CDR1 and CDR2: SNHLY and FYNNEI.

The chain uses TRBV2 and TRBJ2-1; TRBD2 might be the D (6 bases). V lost 4 bases and J 7 bases, leaving 17 bases between the germline ends. The CDR3 contains 15 residues. CDR1 is SNHLY and CDR2 is FYNNEI in the germline V gene. This CDR3 is CASSAGDPPSNEQFF. As DNA, the CDR3 is TGTGCCAGCAGTGCGGGGGACCCCCCCTCTAATGAGCAGTTCTTC.

The chain employs TRBV5-6 and TRBJ1-1; maybe TRBD1 (5 bases). V was pared by 1 base and J by 3 bases, with 10 bases between. The CDR3 has 14 residues. Germline assignment: CDR1 SGHDT and CDR2 YYEEEE. The CDR3 reads CASSLSPRDTEAFF. The CDR3 bases are TGTGCCAGCAGCTTGAGCCCCAGGGACACTGAAGCTTTCTTT.

CDR3 coding DNA: TGTGCCAGCAGCTCTAGCGGGGTCCCATATGGCTACACCTTC. Its protein is CASSSSGVPYGYTF. The J gene is TRBJ1-2, the V gene TRBV11-1; no clear D gene. Germline CDR1 reads SGHAT; CDR2 reads FQDESV (reference sequence). Trimming cost V 4 bases and J 5 bases, with 14 bases left between them. The CDR3 is 14 residues long.